This T cell receptor (beta chain) comes out of a study of blood T cell repertoires in COVID-19. Across the study: From T cells, B-cell-depleted T cells, or PBMCs came the material, which was cDNA or gDNA.

The table came from immunoSEQ multiplex PCR; TCRdb's copy has only in-frame clones and leaves some out. The sample includes 82,000 or so clones, around 89% of them seen just once. Adults between roughly 18 and 95 years of age took part from under 25 US areas. Participants' reported clinical history set cohort assignment. Germline V gene sequence: CDR1 MDHEN, CDR2 SYDVKM. Trimming shortened V by 8 bases and J by 6 bases, and 14 bases separated the two germline ends. The CDR3 length is 14 residues. This receptor was taken from a woman aged 45-65 years with acute COVID-19. This chain links TRBV28 with TRBJ1-6; D perhaps matches TRBD1 (5 bases). Sequenced: PBMCs or T cells enriched from blood (not recorded which). This CDR3 is CASVLGLVNSPLHF. CDR3 in DNA: TGTGCCAGCGTTCTGGGGCTGGTTAATTCACCCCTCCACTTT.